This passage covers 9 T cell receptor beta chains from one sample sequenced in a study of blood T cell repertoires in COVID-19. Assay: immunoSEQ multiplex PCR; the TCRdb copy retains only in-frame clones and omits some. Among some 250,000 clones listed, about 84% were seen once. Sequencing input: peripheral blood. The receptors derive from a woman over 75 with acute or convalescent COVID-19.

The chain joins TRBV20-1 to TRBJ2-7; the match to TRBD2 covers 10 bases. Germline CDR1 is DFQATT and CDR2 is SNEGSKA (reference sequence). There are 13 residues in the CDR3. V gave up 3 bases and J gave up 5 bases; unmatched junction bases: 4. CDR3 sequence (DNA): TGCAGTGCTAGTAGCGGGACTAGCGACGAGCAGTACTTC. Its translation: CSASSGTSDEQYF.

The CDR3 coding sequence is TGCAGTGCCCACACAGATACGCAGTATTTT. It codes for CSAHTDTQYF. This sequence joins TRBV20-1 and TRBJ2-3; D remains ambiguous. Germline assignment: CDR1 DFQATT and CDR2 SNEGSKA (reference sequence). V was clipped by 6 bases and J by 2 bases, with 3 bases between them. There are 10 residues in the CDR3.

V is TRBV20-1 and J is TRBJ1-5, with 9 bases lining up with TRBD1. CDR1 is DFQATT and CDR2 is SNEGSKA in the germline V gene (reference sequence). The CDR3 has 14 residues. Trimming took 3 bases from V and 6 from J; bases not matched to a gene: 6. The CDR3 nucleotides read TGCAGTGCTAGTCCCACAGGGGGCGGTCAGCCCCAGCATTTT. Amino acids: CSASPTGGGQPQHF.

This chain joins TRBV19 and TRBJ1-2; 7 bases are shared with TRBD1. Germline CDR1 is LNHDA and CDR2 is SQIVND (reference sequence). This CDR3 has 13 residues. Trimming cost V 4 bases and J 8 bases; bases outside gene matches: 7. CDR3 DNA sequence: TGTGCCAGTAGTACAGAGGGGGCGCGGGGCTACACCTTC. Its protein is CASSTEGARGYTF.

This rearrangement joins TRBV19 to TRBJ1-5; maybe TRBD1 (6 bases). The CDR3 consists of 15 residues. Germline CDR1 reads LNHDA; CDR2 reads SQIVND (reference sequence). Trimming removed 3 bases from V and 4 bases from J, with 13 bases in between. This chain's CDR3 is CASSMETGRNQPQHF. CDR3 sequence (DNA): TGTGCCAGTAGTATGGAGACAGGACGGAATCAGCCCCAGCATTTT.

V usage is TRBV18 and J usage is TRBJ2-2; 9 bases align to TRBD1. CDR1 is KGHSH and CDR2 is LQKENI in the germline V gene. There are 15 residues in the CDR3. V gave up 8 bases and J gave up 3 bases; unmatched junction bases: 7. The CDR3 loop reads CASLQGALDTGELFF. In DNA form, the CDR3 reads TGTGCCAGCCTACAGGGGGCTCTCGACACCGGGGAGCTGTTTTTT.

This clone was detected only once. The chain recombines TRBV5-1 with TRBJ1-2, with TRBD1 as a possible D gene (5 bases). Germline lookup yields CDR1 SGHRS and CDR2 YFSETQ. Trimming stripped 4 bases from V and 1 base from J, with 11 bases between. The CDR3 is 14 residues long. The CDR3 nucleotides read TGCGCCAGCAGCCTGTCTGACAGTAACTATGGCTACACCTTC. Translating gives CASSLSDSNYGYTF. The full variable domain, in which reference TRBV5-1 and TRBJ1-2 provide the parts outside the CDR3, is KAGVTQTPRYLIKTRGQQVTLSCSPISGHRSVSWYQQTPGQGLQFLFEYFSETQRNKGNFPGRFSGRQFSNSRSEMNVSTLELGDSALYLCASSLSDSNYGYTFGSGTRLTVV.

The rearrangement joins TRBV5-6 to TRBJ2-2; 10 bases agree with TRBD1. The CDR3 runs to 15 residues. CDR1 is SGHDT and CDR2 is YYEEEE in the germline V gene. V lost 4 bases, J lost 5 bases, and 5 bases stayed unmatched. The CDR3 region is CASSRQGAGTGELFF. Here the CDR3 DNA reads TGTGCCAGCAGCCGACAGGGGGCGGGGACCGGGGAGCTGTTTTTT.

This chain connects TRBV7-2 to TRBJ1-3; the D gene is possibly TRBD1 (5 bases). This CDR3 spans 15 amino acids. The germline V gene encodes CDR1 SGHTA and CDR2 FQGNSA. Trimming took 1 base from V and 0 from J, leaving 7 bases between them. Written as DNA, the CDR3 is TGTGCCAGCAGCTTAGGACAGATCTCTGGAAACACCATATATTTT. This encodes CASSLGQISGNTIYF.